The rows below give T cell receptor beta chains drawn from one sample of a study of CD8+CD57+ T cells in acquired aplastic anemia. One entry per CDR3 protein, called by TCRdb with MiXCR from the reads. This table holds just over 400,000 distinct CDR3 sequences, 55% to 70% found once. The sample consisted of sorted CD4+, CD8+, or CD8+CD57+ T cells (not recorded which) from PBMCs. The receptors derive from a human donor in good health, serving as a control. Both conserved end residues are part of each CDR3. The D gene is left open where the match is weak. Some rows mark clone size as missing; the rest say once, few, many or name a class of expanded clone.

d_gene: .
v_gene: TRBV5-1
abundance: few
j_gene: TRBJ1-1
CDR3aa: CASSQGKGVTEAFF
CDR3nt: TGCGCCAGCAGCCAGGGGAAAGGTGTAACTGAAGCTTTCTTT

d_gene: .
v_gene: TRBV2
abundance: .
j_gene: TRBJ1-5
CDR3aa: CASSNDRWMKPQHF
CDR3nt: TGTGCCAGCAGTAACGACAGGTGGATGAAGCCCCAGCATTTT

d_gene: TRBD1
v_gene: TRBV12-3/TRBV12-4
abundance: .
j_gene: TRBJ1-6
CDR3aa: CASTRRTGSNSPLHF
CDR3nt: TGTGCCAGCACAAGGAGGACAGGGAGTAATTCACCCCTCCACTTT

d_gene: TRBD2
v_gene: TRBV19
abundance: .
j_gene: TRBJ2-1
CDR3aa: CASSISRAGRNEQFF
CDR3nt: TGTGCCAGTAGTATATCAAGAGCGGGGCGGAATGAGCAGTTCTTC

d_gene: .
v_gene: TRBV15
abundance: .
j_gene: TRBJ1-5
CDR3aa: CATSRDVLEPQHF
CDR3nt: TGTGCCACCAGCAGAGATGTGCTCGAGCCCCAGCATTTT

d_gene: TRBD2
v_gene: TRBV27
abundance: many
j_gene: TRBJ2-2
CDR3aa: CASSFSGGYGRELFF
CDR3nt: TGTGCCAGCAGTTTTAGCGGGGGCTACGGCCGGGAGCTGTTTTTT

d_gene: TRBD1
v_gene: TRBV20-1
abundance: once
j_gene: TRBJ1-6
CDR3aa: CSAKVRTGAIHF
CDR3nt: TGCAGTGCTAAAGTAAGGACAGGGGCGATCCACTTT

d_gene: .
v_gene: TRBV20-1
abundance: .
j_gene: TRBJ2-5
CDR3aa: CSAGDSLFRETQYF
CDR3nt: TGCAGTGCCGGGGACTCACTGTTTCGGGAGACCCAGTACTTC

d_gene: .
v_gene: TRBV20-1
abundance: .
j_gene: TRBJ1-6
CDR3aa: CSASPLAGGPLHF
CDR3nt: TGCAGTGCTAGCCCCCTGGCGGGGGGGCCCCTCCACTTT

d_gene: .
v_gene: TRBV12-3/TRBV12-4
abundance: .
j_gene: TRBJ2-3
CDR3aa: CASSWGADTQYF
CDR3nt: TGTGCCAGCAGTTGGGGGGCAGATACGCAGTATTTT

d_gene: .
v_gene: TRBV5-1
abundance: .
j_gene: TRBJ1-5
CDR3aa: CASSHQNPETPQHF
CDR3nt: TGCGCCAGCAGCCACCAGAATCCCGAGACGCCCCAGCATTTT

d_gene: .
v_gene: TRBV30
abundance: many
j_gene: TRBJ1-1
CDR3aa: CAWSVPGSRTEAFF
CDR3nt: TGTGCCTGGAGTGTACCCGGGAGCAGGACTGAAGCTTTCTTT

d_gene: .
v_gene: TRBV20-1
abundance: .
j_gene: TRBJ1-6
CDR3aa: CSASHGGIDASPLHF
CDR3nt: TGCAGTGCTAGCCATGGGGGGATCGATGCTTCACCCCTCCACTTT

d_gene: TRBD1
v_gene: TRBV7-9
abundance: .
j_gene: TRBJ1-2
CDR3aa: CASRRTGGEEYYGYTF
CDR3nt: TGTGCCAGCAGAAGGACAGGGGGCGAGGAGTACTATGGCTACACCTTC

d_gene: .
v_gene: TRBV15
abundance: .
j_gene: TRBJ2-6
CDR3aa: CATSRVPGATARANVLTF
CDR3nt: TGTGCCACCAGCAGAGTCCCGGGGGCGACGGCGAGGGCCAACGTCCTGACTTTC

d_gene: .
v_gene: TRBV29-1
abundance: .
j_gene: TRBJ1-1
CDR3aa: CSVESLVEDAEAFF
CDR3nt: TGCAGCGTTGAGTCTCTAGTGGAAGATGCTGAAGCTTTCTTT

d_gene: .
v_gene: TRBV19
abundance: .
j_gene: TRBJ2-1
CDR3aa: CASNLRGPPEAFF
CDR3nt: TGTGCCAGTAATCTCAGGGGTCCCCCTGAAGCGTTCTTT

d_gene: TRBD1
v_gene: TRBV30
abundance: many
j_gene: TRBJ2-7
CDR3aa: CAWRAGQGYEQYF
CDR3nt: TGTGCCTGGAGAGCGGGACAGGGCTACGAGCAGTACTTC

d_gene: .
v_gene: TRBV29-1
abundance: few
j_gene: TRBJ1-2
CDR3aa: CSVNEGFYGYTF
CDR3nt: TGCAGCGTTAACGAGGGGTTCTATGGCTACACCTTC

d_gene: TRBD2
v_gene: TRBV10-3
abundance: .
j_gene: TRBJ2-1
CDR3aa: CAISNDGGVTYNEQFF
CDR3nt: TGTGCCATCAGCAATGACGGGGGGGTAACCTACAATGAGCAGTTCTTC

d_gene: .
v_gene: TRBV2
abundance: .
j_gene: TRBJ2-2
CDR3aa: CASSEADSRSGELFF
CDR3nt: TGTGCCAGCAGTGAAGCGGACAGTAGATCCGGGGAGCTGTTTTTT

d_gene: TRBD1
v_gene: TRBV15
abundance: few
j_gene: TRBJ1-6
CDR3aa: CATSSEGTGGSPLHF
CDR3nt: TGTGCCACCAGCAGTGAAGGGACAGGGGGCTCACCCCTCCACTTT

d_gene: .
v_gene: TRBV20-1
abundance: many
j_gene: TRBJ1-4
CDR3aa: CSANTPATNEKLFF
CDR3nt: TGCAGTGCTAATACTCCAGCAACTAATGAAAAACTGTTTTTT

d_gene: .
v_gene: TRBV4-2
abundance: many
j_gene: TRBJ1-4
CDR3aa: CASSQDLRNNEKLFF
CDR3nt: TGTGCCAGCAGCCAAGATCTGAGGAACAATGAAAAACTGTTTTTT

d_gene: TRBD1
v_gene: TRBV9
abundance: many
j_gene: TRBJ2-5
CDR3aa: CASSARTGGPETQYF
CDR3nt: TGTGCCAGCAGCGCAAGGACAGGGGGTCCGGAGACCCAGTACTTC

d_gene: .
v_gene: TRBV12-3/TRBV12-4
abundance: .
j_gene: TRBJ2-7
CDR3aa: CAIKQQLVSSYEQYF
CDR3nt: TGTGCCATAAAGCAGCAGTTGGTAAGCTCCTACGAGCAGTACTTC

d_gene: .
v_gene: TRBV7-3
abundance: few
j_gene: TRBJ2-7
CDR3aa: CASSPTGTSPYEQYF
CDR3nt: TGTGCCAGCAGCCCAACCGGGACGAGTCCCTACGAGCAGTACTTC

d_gene: .
v_gene: TRBV27
abundance: few
j_gene: TRBJ2-1
CDR3aa: CASSLLAWGEQFF
CDR3nt: TGTGCCAGCAGTTTACTAGCTTGGGGTGAGCAGTTCTTC

d_gene: TRBD1
v_gene: TRBV7-2
abundance: once
j_gene: TRBJ1-2
CDR3aa: CASSSSGTGGVNGYTF
CDR3nt: TGTGCTAGCAGCTCAAGCGGGACAGGGGGCGTGAATGGCTACACCTTC

d_gene: .
v_gene: TRBV14
abundance: .
j_gene: TRBJ1-2
CDR3aa: CASSLGLGVGYTF
CDR3nt: TGTGCCAGCAGCCTGGGGTTAGGGGTTGGCTACACCTTC

d_gene: TRBD1
v_gene: TRBV15
abundance: .
j_gene: TRBJ2-7
CDR3aa: CATGRADRGYTYEQYF
CDR3nt: TGTGCCACCGGCCGAGCGGACAGGGGATACACCTACGAGCAGTACTTC

d_gene: .
v_gene: TRBV28
abundance: .
j_gene: TRBJ1-4
CDR3aa: CASRTGGKGEKLFF
CDR3nt: TGTGCCAGCAGGACAGGAGGAAAGGGTGAAAAACTGTTTTTT

d_gene: TRBD2
v_gene: TRBV5-1
abundance: .
j_gene: TRBJ2-7
CDR3aa: CASSLVGLAGQYF
CDR3nt: TGCGCCAGCAGCTTGGTCGGACTAGCGGGGCAGTACTTC

d_gene: .
v_gene: TRBV6-5
abundance: .
j_gene: TRBJ1-1
CDR3aa: CASSLLTTEAFF
CDR3nt: TGTGCCAGCAGTTTACTAACCACTGAAGCTTTCTTT

d_gene: TRBD2
v_gene: TRBV4-1
abundance: many
j_gene: TRBJ2-1
CDR3aa: CASSQDLAGGREQFF
CDR3nt: TGCGCCAGCAGCCAAGACCTAGCGGGGGGGCGTGAGCAGTTCTTC

d_gene: .
v_gene: TRBV6-2/TRBV6-3
abundance: few
j_gene: TRBJ2-2
CDR3aa: CASSYSKSRLRDGTGELFF
CDR3nt: TGTGCCAGCAGTTACTCGAAATCTCGACTGCGCGACGGCACCGGGGAGCTGTTTTTT

d_gene: TRBD2
v_gene: TRBV9
abundance: .
j_gene: TRBJ2-5
CDR3aa: CASSVGDSGGLEDF
CDR3nt: TGTGCCAGCAGCGTAGGCGATAGCGGGGGGTTGGAAGACTTC

d_gene: .
v_gene: TRBV20-1
abundance: .
j_gene: TRBJ1-2
CDR3aa: CSARLPSGVYTF
CDR3nt: TGCAGTGCTAGACTGCCTAGCGGAGTCTACACCTTC

d_gene: .
v_gene: TRBV14
abundance: .
j_gene: TRBJ2-1
CDR3aa: CASSQVLVRGTFWRNEQFF
CDR3nt: TGTGCCAGCAGCCAAGTCTTGGTACGGGGGACCTTTTGGAGGAATGAGCAGTTCTTC

d_gene: .
v_gene: TRBV5-6
abundance: .
j_gene: TRBJ2-7
CDR3aa: CASSRPPNEQYF
CDR3nt: TGTGCCAGCAGCCGACCCCCTAACGAGCAGTACTTC

d_gene: .
v_gene: TRBV7-4
abundance: .
j_gene: TRBJ1-2
CDR3aa: CASSLPGKWLHLRYTF
CDR3nt: .

d_gene: .
v_gene: TRBV5-4
abundance: .
j_gene: TRBJ1-1
CDR3aa: CASSLDAAEAFF
CDR3nt: TGTGCCAGCAGCCTTGACGCGGCTGAAGCTTTCTTT

d_gene: TRBD1
v_gene: TRBV5-4
abundance: .
j_gene: TRBJ2-3
CDR3aa: CASSLKTGGGQTQYF
CDR3nt: TGTGCCAGCAGCTTGAAGACAGGGGGCGGCCAGACCCAGTATTTT

d_gene: .
v_gene: TRBV20-1
abundance: .
j_gene: TRBJ1-2
CDR3aa: CSAPTQPVPGGGYTF
CDR3nt: TGCAGCGCCCCCACACAGCCAGTGCCTGGGGGAGGCTACACCTTC

d_gene: TRBD1
v_gene: TRBV6-5
abundance: .
j_gene: TRBJ1-5
CDR3aa: CASSYRRQGGNQPQHF
CDR3nt: TGTGCCAGCAGTTACCGTCGACAGGGGGGAAATCAGCCCCAGCATTTT

d_gene: .
v_gene: TRBV15
abundance: .
j_gene: TRBJ1-4
CDR3aa: CATSRDGSATNEKLFF
CDR3nt: TGTGCCACCAGCAGAGATGGCAGTGCAACTAATGAAAAACTGTTTTTT

d_gene: .
v_gene: TRBV10-3
abundance: .
j_gene: TRBJ1-3
CDR3aa: CAIAFGGINTIYF
CDR3nt: TGTGCCATCGCGTTTGGGGGGATAAACACCATATATTTT

d_gene: TRBD1
v_gene: TRBV7-6
abundance: .
j_gene: TRBJ2-3
CDR3aa: CASSTRATGLADTQYF
CDR3nt: TGTGCCAGCAGCACAAGGGCGACAGGGCTTGCAGATACGCAGTATTTT

d_gene: .
v_gene: TRBV27
abundance: many
j_gene: TRBJ2-3
CDR3aa: CASSLRSRSADTQYF
CDR3nt: TGTGCCAGCAGTTTAAGGTCTCGCTCGGCAGATACGCAGTATTTT

d_gene: TRBD1
v_gene: TRBV3-1
abundance: .
j_gene: TRBJ2-1
CDR3aa: CASSQERQGTESEQFF
CDR3nt: TGTGCCAGCAGCCAAGAGAGACAGGGGACGGAAAGTGAGCAGTTCTTC

d_gene: TRBD2
v_gene: TRBV5-1
abundance: many
j_gene: TRBJ2-5
CDR3aa: CASSLSGTSGGRETQYF
CDR3nt: TGCGCCAGCAGCTTGAGTGGGACTAGCGGGGGTAGGGAGACCCAGTACTTC

d_gene: .
v_gene: TRBV10-3
abundance: once
j_gene: TRBJ1-1
CDR3aa: CAISLPDRNYGDFF
CDR3nt: TGTGCCATCAGTTTGCCCGACAGGAACTATGGCGATTTCTTT

d_gene: TRBD2
v_gene: TRBV15
abundance: .
j_gene: TRBJ2-5
CDR3aa: CASSNGGGEQETQYF
CDR3nt: TGTGCCAGCAGCAATGGCGGGGGGGAGCAAGAGACCCAGTATTTC

d_gene: .
v_gene: TRBV12-3/TRBV12-4
abundance: .
j_gene: TRBJ2-7
CDR3aa: CASRDGRGYEQYF
CDR3nt: TGTGCCAGCAGGGATGGCAGGGGCTACGAGCAGTACTTC